A single sample is the source of the 26 T cell receptor beta chains below, sequenced in a study of CD8 T cells in ankylosing spondylitis. A single record per CDR3 protein comes from TCRdb applying MiXCR to the 5' RACE reads. The table shows some 200,000 distinct CDR3 sequences, with around 13% occurring only once. Sequenced sample: blood, either unsorted or a sorted T cell fraction (not recorded which). Receptors originate from a male donor with ankylosing spondylitis or in good health (not recorded which).

This chain uses TRBV12-5 with TRBJ2-5; no reliable D call. CDR1 is LGHNT and CDR2 is FRNRAP in the germline V gene. Trimming took 0 bases from V and 7 from J, leaving 12 bases between them. This CDR3 spans 14 amino acids. The CDR3 sequence is CASGLVPSEGTQYF. The DNA of the CDR3 is TGTGCTAGTGGTTTGGTACCGAGCGAAGGGACCCAGTACTTC.

This clonotype was found a few times. The chain carries TRBV4-1 and TRBJ2-1, with 10 bases matching TRBD2. The CDR3 runs to 17 residues. Germline V lookup: CDR1 MGHRA, CDR2 YSYEKL. J gave up 7 bases and V 2 bases, and 11 bases lay outside the gene matches. The CDR3 region has the DNA TGCGCCAGCAGCCAACCTGTAAGCGGGAGGGCCGGGAATGAGCAGTTCTTC. This sequence encodes CASSQPVSGRAGNEQFF.

The table lists this clonotype with a few counts. CDR3 sequence reads: CSARPKTSGRALETGELFF. In nucleotides, the CDR3 is TGCAGTGCTAGGCCAAAGACTAGCGGGAGGGCCTTGGAGACCGGGGAGCTGTTTTTT. The chain recombines TRBV20-1 with TRBJ2-2, with 14 positions matching TRBD2. The CDR3 has 19 residues. The trim removed 3 bases at V and 5 bases at J, leaving 14 bases unmatched. CDR1 and CDR2 (germline): DFQATT, SNEGSKA (reference sequence).

This clonotype was detected only a few times. The chain recombines TRBV9 with TRBJ2-5; 12 bases agree with TRBD2. CDR1 is SGDLS, CDR2 YYNGEE, per germline. The CDR3 sequence is 16 residues long. After removal of 3 bases from V and 1 base from J, the junction contained 4 bases not matched to a gene. CDR3 loop: CASSGLAGGTQETQYF. DNA of the CDR3: TGTGCCAGCAGCGGCCTAGCGGGGGGGACCCAAGAGACCCAGTACTTC.

This clonotype has just a few counts. V gene TRBV10-3 combines with J gene TRBJ2-2; TRBD1 or TRBD2 may be the D gene (6 bases each). The CDR3 is 13 amino acids. Looked up from germline, CDR1 is ENHRY and CDR2 is SYGVKD. Trimming removed 8 bases from V and 5 bases from J, with 12 bases in between. CDR3 nucleotides: TGTGCCATCGGCCAAGGGGGGACCGGGGAGCTGTTTTTT. Protein product: CAIGQGGTGELFF.

The sample holds many counts of this clonotype. The chain combines TRBV15 with TRBJ2-7, with TRBD2 as a possible D gene (6 bases). The CDR3 contains 16 residues. Germline CDR1 reads LNHNV; CDR2 reads YYDKDF (reference sequence). V shed 0 bases and J shed 4 bases, with 16 bases lying between them. CDR3 sequence reads: CATSRDIADGRYEQYF. CDR3 nucleotide sequence: TGTGCCACCAGCAGAGATATAGCGGACGGACGATACGAGCAGTACTTC.

This clonotype was picked up a small number of times. Here the CDR3 reads CAISAGLASTDTQYF. Here the CDR3 DNA reads TGTGCCATCAGTGCGGGGCTCGCAAGCACAGATACGCAGTATTTT. V and J are TRBV10-3 and TRBJ2-3; D tentatively fits TRBD1 or TRBD2 (5 bases each). The CDR3 loop spans 15 amino acids. The V and J ends lost 4 bases and 0 bases respectively, with 11 bases between them. Germline values: CDR1 ENHRY, CDR2 SYGVKD.

This clonotype appeared a few times. This rearrangement joins TRBV3-1 to TRBJ1-2; D gene uncertain. This CDR3 region has 13 residues. The ends were cut back, 5 bases at V and 0 bases at J, with 7 bases in the middle. CDR1 LGHDT and CDR2 YNNKEL come from the germline V gene (reference sequence). The DNA of the CDR3 is TGTGCCAGCAGCTACAAGACTAACTATGGCTACACCTTC. As protein: CASSYKTNYGYTF. The whole variable domain, remainder taken from reference TRBV3-1 and TRBJ1-2, is DTAVSQTPKYLVTQMGNDKSIKCEQNLGHDTMYWYKQDSKKFLKIMFSYNNKELIINETVPNRFSPKSPDKAHLNLHINSLELGDSAVYFCASSYKTNYGYTFGSGTRLTVV.

The table lists this clonotype with a few counts. CDR3 amino acids: CATSTRALNSPLHF. For the CDR3, the DNA is TGTGCCACCAGCACCCGGGCCCTGAATTCACCCCTCCACTTT. J is TRBJ1-6 and V is TRBV15, with no clear D. V gave up 4 bases and J gave up 7 bases, with 11 bases separating them. CDR3 size: 14 residues. Germline lookup yields CDR1 LNHNV and CDR2 YYDKDF (reference sequence).

This clonotype was counted only a few times. The gene calls are TRBV4-1 and TRBJ1-1; D is ambiguous. The V end was cut by 1 base, the J end by 5 bases, with 5 bases between. Germline V CDR1 and CDR2: MGHRA, YSYEKL. This CDR3 has 12 amino acids. CDR3 sequence reads: CASSQGVTEAFF. The CDR3 DNA follows: TGCGCCAGCAGCCAAGGAGTGACTGAAGCTTTCTTT.

In this sample, this clonotype turned up a few times. J is TRBJ2-5 and V is TRBV2; 7 bases map to TRBD1. V gave up 9 bases and J gave up 2 bases; unmatched junction bases: 6. This CDR3 region has 13 residues. Germline loops: CDR1 SNHLY, CDR2 FYNNEI. CDR3 residues: CARTGWDQETQYF. The CDR3 DNA reads TGTGCCAGGACAGGGTGGGATCAAGAGACCCAGTACTTC.

J is TRBJ2-3 and V is TRBV5-1; D not resolved. V dropped 0 bases and J dropped 0 bases, with 14 bases sitting between them. CDR3 size: 17 residues. Germline assignment: CDR1 SGHRS and CDR2 YFSETQ. The CDR3 bases are TGCGCCAGCAGCTTGGTGGTAAGCGCTCCTAGCACAGATACGCAGTATTTT. This encodes CASSLVVSAPSTDTQYF.

This clonotype was counted only a few times. The genes are TRBV20-1 and TRBJ2-7; D possibly matches TRBD1 or TRBD2 (5 bases each). CDR3 length: 13 amino acids. Germline lookup yields CDR1 DFQATT and CDR2 SNEGSKA (reference sequence). Trimming took off 5 bases at V and 2 bases at J, with 13 bases between the two ends. For the CDR3, the DNA is TGCAGTGCTCAGCGGATGGGGGCCTACGAGCAGTACTTC. Translation gives CSAQRMGAYEQYF.

This clonotype showed up just a few times. V gene TRBV9 combines with J gene TRBJ2-3; D possibly corresponds to TRBD2 (7 bases). Germline lookup yields CDR1 SGDLS and CDR2 YYNGEE. Deletions cut 4 bases from V and 4 bases from J, with 16 bases between. There are 15 residues in the CDR3. The CDR3: CASSPWGGAADTQYF. CDR3 DNA sequence: TGTGCCAGCAGCCCATGGGGGGGCGCCGCAGATACGCAGTATTTT.

This clonotype was detected only a few times. Here the CDR3 DNA reads TGCGCCAGCAGCCAAGAGGGACTGACGGCCTATGGCTACACCTTC. Its protein is CASSQEGLTAYGYTF. The chain joins TRBV4-1 to TRBJ1-2, with D tentatively TRBD1 (5 bases). The germline V gene has CDR1 MGHRA and CDR2 YSYEKL. V was clipped by 0 bases and J by 4 bases, with 12 bases between them. The CDR3 consists of 15 residues.

This clonotype was observed a handful of times. The chain employs TRBV14 and TRBJ2-2; possibly TRBD1 or TRBD2 for D (5 bases each). V lost 3 bases to trimming and J lost 2 bases, with 7 bases between them. CDR1 is SGHDN, CDR2 FVKESK, per germline. The CDR3 sequence is 14 residues long. DNA for the CDR3: TGTGCCAGCAGCCAGAGGGGCAACACCGGGGAGCTGTTTTTT. As protein: CASSQRGNTGELFF.

This clonotype has just a few counts. The rearrangement uses TRBV2 and TRBJ2-7; 9 bases align to TRBD1. This CDR3 is 14 amino acids long. The J segment lost 3 bases and the V segment lost 7 bases, leaving 7 bases of the junction unmatched. Germline V gives CDR1 SNHLY, CDR2 FYNNEI. The DNA of the CDR3 is TGTGCCAGCACATTAGGACAGGGGTTCTACGAGCAGTACTTC. It yields the protein CASTLGQGFYEQYF.

The chain carries TRBV20-1 and TRBJ2-3, with TRBD2 matching 8 bases. From germline, CDR1 is DFQATT and CDR2 SNEGSKA (reference sequence). Germline trimming cut 3 bases from V and 3 bases from J; bases unmatched to any gene: 8. This CDR3 comprises 15 residues. The CDR3 sequence: CSARSRTSPTDTQYF. In DNA, the CDR3 is TGCAGTGCTAGGAGTCGGACTAGCCCAACAGATACGCAGTATTTT.

This clonotype was detected many times. The chain is built from TRBV4-1 and TRBJ1-1; no definite D call. The germline V gene encodes CDR1 MGHRA and CDR2 YSYEKL. Trimming removed 0 bases from V and 4 bases from J, with 15 bases in between. CDR3 size: 16 residues. CDR3 nucleotide sequence: TGCGCCAGCAGCCAAGAGCGAGGGAGGGTAGGCACTGAAGCTTTCTTT. It yields the protein CASSQERGRVGTEAFF.

This chain connects TRBV12-3 or TRBV12-4 to TRBJ2-7, with 7 bases aligning to TRBD2. The CDR3 has 15 residues. With V trimmed by 6 bases and J by 3 bases, 11 bases remained unmatched. CDR3: CASSPMGDYHYEQYF. The CDR3 bases are TGTGCCAGCAGCCCCATGGGGGACTACCACTACGAGCAGTACTTC.

The chain employs TRBV20-1 and TRBJ1-1, with TRBD1 as a possible D gene (5 bases). Trimming pared 4 bases from V and 0 bases from J, leaving 18 bases between. This CDR3 is 16 amino acids long. Germline CDR1 is DFQATT and CDR2 is SNEGSKA (reference sequence). The CDR3 region is CSAKGPGTGLNTEAFF. CDR3 coding DNA: TGCAGTGCTAAGGGCCCCGGGACGGGGTTGAACACTGAAGCTTTCTTT.

The CDR3 reads CASGSLRRRAGTEAFF. The CDR3, as DNA: TGTGCTAGTGGTTCGCTACGGCGGCGGGCTGGGACTGAAGCTTTCTTT. This chain links TRBV12-5 with TRBJ1-1; D unclear. Germline CDR1 reads LGHNT; CDR2 reads FRNRAP. V dropped 4 bases and J dropped 5 bases, with 20 bases sitting between them. The CDR3 is made up of 16 amino acids.

The genes are TRBV20-1 and TRBJ2-2; 12 bases align to TRBD2. After removal of 5 bases from V and 7 bases from J, the junction contained 8 bases not matched to a gene. Germline V gene data show CDR1 as DFQATT and CDR2 as SNEGSKA (reference sequence). This CDR3 is 15 amino acids long. Here the CDR3 reads CSARSSGGAIGELFF. The CDR3 DNA is TGCAGTGCTCGATCTAGCGGGGGGGCAATCGGGGAGCTGTTTTTT.

The gene calls are TRBV10-2 and TRBJ1-1; a weak D match, TRBD1 (6 bases). Per germline, CDR1 WSHSY and CDR2 SAAADI. The CDR3 loop spans 13 amino acids. Trimming removed 5 bases from V and 6 bases from J, with 13 bases in between. CDR3 loop: CASSLRDIAEAFF. In DNA form, the CDR3 reads TGCGCCAGCAGTCTTCGGGACATTGCTGAAGCTTTCTTT.

This clonotype came up a few times. The rearrangement joins TRBV4-1 to TRBJ2-4; D unresolved. The CDR3 has 18 amino acids. Deletions cut 0 bases from V and 0 bases from J, with 15 bases between. Germline CDR1 and CDR2: MGHRA and YSYEKL. The chain's CDR3 is CASSQDWAIPVAKNIQYF. CDR3 in DNA: TGCGCCAGCAGCCAAGATTGGGCTATCCCTGTAGCCAAAAACATTCAGTACTTC.

This rearrangement joins TRBV4-1 to TRBJ2-1; D gene ambiguous. Germline V gene data show CDR1 as MGHRA and CDR2 as YSYEKL. Trimming cost V 2 bases and J 4 bases, with 6 bases left between them. This CDR3 is built from 13 residues. The DNA for the CDR3 is TGCGCCAGCAGCCAACTACCTTACAATGAGCAGTTCTTC. This translates into CASSQLPYNEQFF.